Listed here is a single T cell receptor (beta chain). Antigen: not known. This specimen belongs to a study of a mutant IDH1 vaccine in newly diagnosed glioma. Study at large: In some groups vaccination began 4-6 weeks post-radiotherapy; others received it with temozolomide. Averaging roughly 40 years of age, treated patients were around 60% male and approximately 38% female. Beforehand, treatment had been radiotherapy, temozolomide, or both; the majority received both. Study findings and constraints: Induction of immune responses by the vaccine occurred in approximately 93% of patients.

Only in-frame clones appear in the TCRdb table, and some are missing; sequencing was by immunoSEQ multiplex PCR. The sample records some 60,000 clones, over 80% being singletons. The sample's time point: week 23, last vaccination. Alongside topical imiquimod, each dose of vaccine comprised 300 ug of mutant IDH1 20-mer peptide. This receptor was identified in a man aged 40-49 years with glioma. Here the sequenced sample was PBMCs, taken from a glioma patient whose treatment included an IDH1 peptide vaccine.

The CDR3 is CASSLQREGPYEQYF. DNA of the CDR3: TGCGCCAGCAGCTTACAGCGGGAGGGCCCCTACGAGCAGTACTTC. This chain joins TRBV4-1 and TRBJ2-7; TRBD2 matches at 10 bases. The J segment lost 2 bases and the V segment lost 5 bases, leaving 6 bases of the junction unmatched. CDR3 length: 15 amino acids. CDR1 and CDR2 (germline): MGHRA, YSYEKL.